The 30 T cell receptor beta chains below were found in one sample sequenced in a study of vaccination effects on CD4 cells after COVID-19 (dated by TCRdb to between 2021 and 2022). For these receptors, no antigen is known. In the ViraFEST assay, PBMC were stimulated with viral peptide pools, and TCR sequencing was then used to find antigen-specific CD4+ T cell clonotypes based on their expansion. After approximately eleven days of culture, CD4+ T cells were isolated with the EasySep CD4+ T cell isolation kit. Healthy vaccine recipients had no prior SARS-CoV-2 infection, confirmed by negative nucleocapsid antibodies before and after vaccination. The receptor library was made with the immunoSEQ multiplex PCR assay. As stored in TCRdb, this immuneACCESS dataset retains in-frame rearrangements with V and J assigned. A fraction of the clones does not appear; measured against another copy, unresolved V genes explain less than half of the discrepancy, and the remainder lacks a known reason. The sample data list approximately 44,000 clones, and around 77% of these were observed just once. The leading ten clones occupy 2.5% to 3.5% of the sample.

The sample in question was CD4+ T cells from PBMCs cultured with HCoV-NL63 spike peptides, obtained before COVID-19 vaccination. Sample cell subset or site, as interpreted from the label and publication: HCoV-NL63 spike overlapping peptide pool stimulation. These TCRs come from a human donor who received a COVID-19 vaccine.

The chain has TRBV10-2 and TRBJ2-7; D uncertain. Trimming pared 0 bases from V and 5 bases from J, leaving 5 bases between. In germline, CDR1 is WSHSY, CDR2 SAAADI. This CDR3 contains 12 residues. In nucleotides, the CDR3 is TGCGCCAGCAGTGAGTCGTATAACGAGCAGTACGTC. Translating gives CASSESYNEQYV.

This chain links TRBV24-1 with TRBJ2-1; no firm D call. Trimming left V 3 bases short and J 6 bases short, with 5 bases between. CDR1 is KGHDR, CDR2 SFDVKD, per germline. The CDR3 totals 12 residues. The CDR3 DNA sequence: TGTGCCACCAGTGATCGGCGCAATGAGCAGTTCTTC. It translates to CATSDRRNEQFF.

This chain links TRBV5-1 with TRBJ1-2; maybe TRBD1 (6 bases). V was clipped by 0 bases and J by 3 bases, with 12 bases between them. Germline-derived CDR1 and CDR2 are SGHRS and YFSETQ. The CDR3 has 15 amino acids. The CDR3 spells CASSLASAGDYGYTF. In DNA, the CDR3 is TGCGCCAGCAGCTTGGCCTCCGCAGGGGACTATGGCTACACCTTC.

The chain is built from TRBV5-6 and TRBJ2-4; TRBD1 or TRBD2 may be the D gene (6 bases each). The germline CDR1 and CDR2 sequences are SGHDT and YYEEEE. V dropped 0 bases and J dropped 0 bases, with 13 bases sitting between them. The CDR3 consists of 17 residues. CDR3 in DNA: TGTGCCAGCAGCTTGGGTCGGGGGCCCCTAGCCAAAAACATTCAGTACTTC. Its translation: CASSLGRGPLAKNIQYF.

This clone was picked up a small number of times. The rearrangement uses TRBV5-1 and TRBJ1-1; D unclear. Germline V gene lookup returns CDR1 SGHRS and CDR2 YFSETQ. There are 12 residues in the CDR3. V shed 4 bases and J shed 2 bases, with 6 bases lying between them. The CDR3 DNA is TGCGCCAGCAGCAGGACCAACACTGAAGCTTTCTTT. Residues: CASSRTNTEAFF.

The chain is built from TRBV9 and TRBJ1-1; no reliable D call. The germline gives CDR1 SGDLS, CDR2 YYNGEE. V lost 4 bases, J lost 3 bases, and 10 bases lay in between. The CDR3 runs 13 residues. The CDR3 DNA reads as TGTGCCAGCAGCCCCGGGCCTTACACTGAAGCTTTCTTT. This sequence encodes CASSPGPYTEAFF.

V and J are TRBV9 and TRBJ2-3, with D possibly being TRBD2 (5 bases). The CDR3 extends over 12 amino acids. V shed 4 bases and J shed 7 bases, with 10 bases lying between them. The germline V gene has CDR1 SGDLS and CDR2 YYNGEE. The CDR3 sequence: CASSPEGYTQYF. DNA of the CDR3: TGTGCCAGCAGCCCTGAGGGTTATACGCAGTATTTT.

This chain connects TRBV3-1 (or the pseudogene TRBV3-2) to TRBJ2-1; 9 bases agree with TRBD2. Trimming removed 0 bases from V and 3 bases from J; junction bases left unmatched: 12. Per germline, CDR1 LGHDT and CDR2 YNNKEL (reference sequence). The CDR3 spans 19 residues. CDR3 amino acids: CASSQEGRGGRLFYNEQFF. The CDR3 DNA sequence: TGTGCCAGCAGCCAAGAGGGGCGGGGGGGCCGGTTATTCTACAATGAGCAGTTCTTC.

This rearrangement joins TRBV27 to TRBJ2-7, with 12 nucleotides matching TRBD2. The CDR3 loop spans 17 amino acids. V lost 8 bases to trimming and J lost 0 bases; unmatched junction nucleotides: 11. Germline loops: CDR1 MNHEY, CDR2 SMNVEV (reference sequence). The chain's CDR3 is CASSRRTSGVGSYEQYV. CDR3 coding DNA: TGTGCCAGCTCCCGACGGACTAGCGGGGTCGGCTCCTACGAGCAGTACGTC.

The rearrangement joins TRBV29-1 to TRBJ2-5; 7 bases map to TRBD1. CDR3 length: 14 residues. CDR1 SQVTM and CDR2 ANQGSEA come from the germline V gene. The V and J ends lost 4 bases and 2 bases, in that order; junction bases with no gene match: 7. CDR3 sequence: CSVVWNRGQETQYF. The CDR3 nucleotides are TGCAGCGTTGTATGGAACAGGGGTCAAGAGACCCAGTACTTC. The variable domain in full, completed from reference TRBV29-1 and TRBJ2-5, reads SAVISQKPSRDICQRGTSLTIQCQVDSQVTMMFWYRQQPGQSLTLIATANQGSEATYESGFVIDKFPISRPNLTFSTLTVSNMSPEDSSIYLCSVVWNRGQETQYFGPGTRLLVL.

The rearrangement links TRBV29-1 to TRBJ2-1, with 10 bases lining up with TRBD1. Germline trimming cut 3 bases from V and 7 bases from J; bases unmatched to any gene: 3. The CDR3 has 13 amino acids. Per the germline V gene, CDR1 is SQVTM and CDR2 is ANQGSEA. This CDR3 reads CSVEGQGRNEQFF. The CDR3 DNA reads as TGCAGCGTTGAGGGACAGGGGCGGAATGAGCAGTTCTTC.

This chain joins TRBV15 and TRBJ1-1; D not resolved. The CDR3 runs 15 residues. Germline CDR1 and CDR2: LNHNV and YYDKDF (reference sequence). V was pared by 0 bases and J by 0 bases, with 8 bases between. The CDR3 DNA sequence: TGTGCCACCAGCAGAGAGCCACGGGTGAACACTGAAGCTTTCTTT. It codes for CATSREPRVNTEAFF.

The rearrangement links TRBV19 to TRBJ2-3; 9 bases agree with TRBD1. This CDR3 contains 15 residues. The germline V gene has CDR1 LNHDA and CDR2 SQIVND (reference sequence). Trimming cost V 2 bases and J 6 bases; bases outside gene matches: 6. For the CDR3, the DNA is TGTGCCAGTAGTATAAGGGACAGGGATCAGGATACGCAGTATTTT. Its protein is CASSIRDRDQDTQYF. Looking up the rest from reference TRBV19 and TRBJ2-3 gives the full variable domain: DGGITQSPKYLFRKEGQNVTLSCEQNLNHDAMYWYRQDPGQGLRLIYYSQIVNDFQKGDIAEGYSVSREKKESFPLTVTSAQKNPTAFYLCASSIRDRDQDTQYFGPGTRLTVL.

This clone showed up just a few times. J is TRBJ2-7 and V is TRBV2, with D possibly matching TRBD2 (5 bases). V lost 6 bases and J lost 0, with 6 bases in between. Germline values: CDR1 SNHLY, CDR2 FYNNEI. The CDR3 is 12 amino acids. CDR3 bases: TGTGCCAGCAGGCGGGTCTCCTACGAGCAGTACGTC. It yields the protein CASRRVSYEQYV.

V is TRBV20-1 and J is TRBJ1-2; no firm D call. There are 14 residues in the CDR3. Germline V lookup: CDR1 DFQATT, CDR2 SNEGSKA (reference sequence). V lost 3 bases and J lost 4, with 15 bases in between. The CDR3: CSASFAGYGYGYTF. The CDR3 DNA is TGCAGTGCTAGTTTTGCTGGGTACGGCTATGGCTACACCTTC.

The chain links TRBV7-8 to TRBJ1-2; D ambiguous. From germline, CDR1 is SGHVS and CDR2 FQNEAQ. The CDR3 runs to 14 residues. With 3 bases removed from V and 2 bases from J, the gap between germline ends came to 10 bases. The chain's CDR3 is CASSFRAANYGYTF. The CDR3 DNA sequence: TGTGCCAGCAGCTTCCGAGCAGCCAACTATGGCTACACCTTC.

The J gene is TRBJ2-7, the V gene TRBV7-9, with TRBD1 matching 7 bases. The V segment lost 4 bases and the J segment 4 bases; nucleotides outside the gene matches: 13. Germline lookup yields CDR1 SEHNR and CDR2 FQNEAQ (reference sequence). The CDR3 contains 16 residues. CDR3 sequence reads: CASSSPGTDDRYEQYV. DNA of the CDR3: TGTGCCAGCAGCTCCCCAGGGACAGACGATAGGTACGAGCAGTACGTC.

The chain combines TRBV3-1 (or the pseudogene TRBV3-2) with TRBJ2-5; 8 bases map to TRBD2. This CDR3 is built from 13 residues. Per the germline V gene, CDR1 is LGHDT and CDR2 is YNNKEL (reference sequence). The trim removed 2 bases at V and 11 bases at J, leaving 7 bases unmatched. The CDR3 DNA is TGTGCCAGCAGCCAACTTGTAGCGGGGCAGCAGTACTTC. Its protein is CASSQLVAGQQYF.

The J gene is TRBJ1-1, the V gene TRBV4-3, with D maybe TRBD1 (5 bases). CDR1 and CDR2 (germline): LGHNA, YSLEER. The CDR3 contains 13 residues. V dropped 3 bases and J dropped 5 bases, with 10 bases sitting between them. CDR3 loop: CASSHREGTEAFF. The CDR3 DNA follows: TGCGCCAGCAGCCACCGCGAGGGGACTGAAGCTTTCTTT.

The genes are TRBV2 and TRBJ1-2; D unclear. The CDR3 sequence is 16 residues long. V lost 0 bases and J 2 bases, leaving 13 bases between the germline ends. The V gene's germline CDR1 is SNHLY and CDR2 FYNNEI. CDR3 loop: CASSEALRQVNYGYTF. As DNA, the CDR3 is TGTGCCAGCAGTGAAGCGCTTCGGCAGGTAAACTATGGCTACACCTTC.

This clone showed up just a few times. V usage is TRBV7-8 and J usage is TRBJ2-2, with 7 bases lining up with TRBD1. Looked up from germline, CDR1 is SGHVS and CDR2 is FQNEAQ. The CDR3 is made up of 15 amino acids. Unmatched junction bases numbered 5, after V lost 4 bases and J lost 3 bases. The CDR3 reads CASSSRQGYTGELFF. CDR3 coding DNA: TGTGCCAGCAGCTCACGACAGGGATACACCGGGGAGCTGTTTTTT.

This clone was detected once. The DNA for the CDR3 is TGCAGCGTCGGGGACAGGGAAGGATCCTACAATGAGCAGTTCTTC. It is translated as CSVGDREGSYNEQFF. The V call is TRBV29-1, the J call TRBJ2-1; TRBD1 matches 9 bases. This CDR3 spans 15 amino acids. In germline, CDR1 is SQVTM, CDR2 ANQGSEA. V lost 6 bases to trimming and J lost 1 base; unmatched junction nucleotides: 7.

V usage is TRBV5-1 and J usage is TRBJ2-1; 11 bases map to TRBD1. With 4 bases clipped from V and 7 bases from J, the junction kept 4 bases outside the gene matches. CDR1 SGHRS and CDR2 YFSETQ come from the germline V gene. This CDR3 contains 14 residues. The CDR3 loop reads CASSPGQGVNEQFF. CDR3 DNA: TGCGCCAGCAGCCCGGGACAGGGGGTTAATGAGCAGTTCTTC.

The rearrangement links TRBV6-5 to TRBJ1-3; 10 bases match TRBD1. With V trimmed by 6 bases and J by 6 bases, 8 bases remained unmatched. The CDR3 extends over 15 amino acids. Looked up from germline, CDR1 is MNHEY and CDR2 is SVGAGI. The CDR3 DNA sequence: TGTGCCAGCAGCTACGACAGGGGGCCGCAAAACACCATATATTTT. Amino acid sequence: CASSYDRGPQNTIYF.

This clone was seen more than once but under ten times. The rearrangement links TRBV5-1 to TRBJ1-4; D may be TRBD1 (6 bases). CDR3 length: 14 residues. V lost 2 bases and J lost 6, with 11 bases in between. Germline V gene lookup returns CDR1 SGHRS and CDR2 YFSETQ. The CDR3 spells CASSLGGFDEKLFF. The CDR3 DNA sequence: TGCGCCAGCAGCTTAGGGGGGTTTGATGAAAAACTGTTTTTT.

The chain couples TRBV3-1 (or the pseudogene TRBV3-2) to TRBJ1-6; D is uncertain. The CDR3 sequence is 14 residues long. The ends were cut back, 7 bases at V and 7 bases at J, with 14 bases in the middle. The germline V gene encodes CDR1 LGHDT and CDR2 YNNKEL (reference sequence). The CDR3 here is CASTPAASNSPLHF. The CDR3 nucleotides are TGTGCCAGCACCCCCGCGGCCTCCAATTCACCCCTCCACTTT.

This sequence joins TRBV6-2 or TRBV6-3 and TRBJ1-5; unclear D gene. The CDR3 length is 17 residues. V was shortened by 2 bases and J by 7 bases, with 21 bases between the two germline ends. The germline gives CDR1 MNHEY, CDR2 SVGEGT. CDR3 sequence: CASSYGREAKGIQPQHF. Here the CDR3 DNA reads TGTGCCAGCAGTTACGGTAGGGAGGCCAAGGGAATCCAGCCCCAGCATTTT.

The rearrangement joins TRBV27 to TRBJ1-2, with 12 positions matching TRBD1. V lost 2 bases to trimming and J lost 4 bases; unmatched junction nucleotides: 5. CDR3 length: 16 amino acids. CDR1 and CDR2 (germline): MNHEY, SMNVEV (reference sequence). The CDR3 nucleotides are TGTGCCAGCAGTTTACAGGGGACAGGGGGCCTCTATGGCTACACCTTC. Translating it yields CASSLQGTGGLYGYTF.

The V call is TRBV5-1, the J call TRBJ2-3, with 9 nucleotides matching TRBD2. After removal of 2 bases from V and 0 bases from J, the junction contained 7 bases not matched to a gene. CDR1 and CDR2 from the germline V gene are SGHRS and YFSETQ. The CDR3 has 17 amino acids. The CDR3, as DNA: TGCGCCAGCAGCTTCTTAGCGGGGGTTACTAGCACAGATACGCAGTATTTT. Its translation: CASSFLAGVTSTDTQYF.

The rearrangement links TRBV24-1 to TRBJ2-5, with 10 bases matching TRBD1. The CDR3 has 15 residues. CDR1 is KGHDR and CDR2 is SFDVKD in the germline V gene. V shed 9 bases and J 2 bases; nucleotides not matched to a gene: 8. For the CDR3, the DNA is TGTGCCACCGGAGGCGGACAGGGGGATCAAGAGACCCAGTACTTC. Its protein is CATGGGQGDQETQYF.